The clone carrying this T cell receptor (beta chain) is labeled medium-sized. The treatment here: randomized to nivolumab then ipilimumab (arm A) or the reverse (arm B). This specimen comes from a study of sequential checkpoint blockade in melanoma. As for the study in general: About two dozen patients had matched tumor biopsies before treatment and at week 13 after nivolumab or ipilimumab alone.

The germline V gene encodes CDR1 MNHGY and CDR2 SAAAGT. This CDR3 spans 14 amino acids. V lost 5 bases, J lost 1 base, and 11 bases lay in between. Produced via immunoSEQ multiplex PCR; TCRdb's table is partial and in-frame only. The sample lists over 4,500 clones, approximately 25% occurring once. The sequenced sample was tumor tissue (inferred from file names), obtained from a patient given nivolumab and ipilimumab in sequence. The chain recombines TRBV6-8 with TRBJ1-1; no firm D call. The TCR was taken from a human donor with melanoma. The CDR3 DNA reads as TGTGCCAGCAGTAAACAAGCTAGGAACACTGAAGCTTTCTTT. Its protein is CASSKQARNTEAFF.